This T cell receptor (beta chain) was identified during a study of T cell repertoires in cytomegalovirus infection (dated by TCRdb to about 2019). Study-level background: Because public TCR beta signatures pointed to carriage of CMV infection together with the matching HLA type, the HLA type of each donor mattered for the analysis. Results the study describes overall, beyond this receptor: Cumulative frequency of public TCR beta family members discriminated carriers of CMV infection plus the relevant HLA type in this cohort and an independent roughly 330-donor cohort. The ex vivo response was dominated by HLA-C-restricted CMV-specific TCR beta clonotypes, which also provided the single most frequent clonotype in two of eight donors.

The sample holds many counts of this clonotype. This receptor's antigen is unknown. Base qualities were left out, and no much larger clone turns up one base away. V is cut back by 4 bases and J by 2 bases, with 5 bases in the junction unmatched. The cysteine opens and the phenylalanine closes a CDR3 of 15 amino acids. Only the CDR3 portion is preserved as DNA: 45 bases, with reading frame beginning at the first base. CDR1 and CDR2, per the germline V gene, are MNHEY and SVGAGI. TCRdb lists the instrument as Illumina HiSeq 1500. TCRdb itself trimmed the public reads at Q25 with fastp, ran MiXCR and retained productive beta chains. Entries that share a CDR3 protein sequence are merged under the most common genes and DNA. Present in this sample are under 150,000 distinct CDR3 sequences, roughly 9% of which were seen just once. The top ten constitute around 10% of the sample.

The rearrangement combines TRBV6-5 with TRBJ2-1; 7 bases in the middle match TRBD1. Specimen: PBMCs. The receptor comes from a human donor in good health (CMV status not recorded). Some clones in this sample may be carry-over from other donors' samples. CDR3 sequence: CASSFETGTYNEQFF. DNA sequence: TGTGCCAGCAGTTTCGAGACAGGGACCTACAATGAGCAGTTCTTC.